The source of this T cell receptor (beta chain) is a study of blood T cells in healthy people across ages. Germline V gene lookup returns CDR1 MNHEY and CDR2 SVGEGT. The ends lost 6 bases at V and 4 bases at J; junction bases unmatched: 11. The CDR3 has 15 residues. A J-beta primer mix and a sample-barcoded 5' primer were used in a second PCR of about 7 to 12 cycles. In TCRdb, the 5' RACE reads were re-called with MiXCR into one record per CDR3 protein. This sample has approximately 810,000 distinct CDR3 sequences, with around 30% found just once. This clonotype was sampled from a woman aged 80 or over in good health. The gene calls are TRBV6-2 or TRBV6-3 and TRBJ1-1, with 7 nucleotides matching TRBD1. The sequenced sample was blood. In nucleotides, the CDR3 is TGTGCCAGCAGGCGGGGGACAGCCAGCGCCACTGAAGCTTTCTTT. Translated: CASRRGTASATEAFF.